This T cell receptor beta chain was retrieved from a study of T cells in localized non-small cell lung cancer. Libraries were prepared by immunoSEQ multiplex PCR; TCRdb keeps only in-frame clonotypes and omits some of them. This table holds 15,000 to 20,000 clones, roughly 80% found once. The CDR3 sequence is 15 residues long. The J segment lost 4 bases and the V segment lost 6 bases, leaving 9 bases of the junction unmatched. The germline V gene encodes CDR1 SNHLY and CDR2 FYNNEI. The clonotype was recovered from a man aged 40 to 75 with stage I lung adenocarcinoma. The chain employs TRBV2 and TRBJ2-1, with TRBD1 matching 7 bases. Sequencing used peripheral blood, obtained before any cancer treatment. The CDR3 region is CASSIQGIGYNEQFF. Here the CDR3 DNA reads TGTGCCAGCAGCATACAGGGGATAGGTTACAATGAGCAGTTCTTC.